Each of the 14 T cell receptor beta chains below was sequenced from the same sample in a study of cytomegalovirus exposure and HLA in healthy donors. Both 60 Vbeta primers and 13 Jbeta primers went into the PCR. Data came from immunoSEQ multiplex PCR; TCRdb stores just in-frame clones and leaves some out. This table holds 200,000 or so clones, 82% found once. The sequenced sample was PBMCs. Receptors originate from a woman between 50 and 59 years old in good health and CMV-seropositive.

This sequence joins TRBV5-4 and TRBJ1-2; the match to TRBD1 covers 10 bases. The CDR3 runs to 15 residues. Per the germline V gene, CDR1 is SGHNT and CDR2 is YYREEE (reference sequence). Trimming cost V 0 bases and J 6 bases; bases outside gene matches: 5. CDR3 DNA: TGTGCCAGCAGCTTGGGGGACAGGGGAGGCGATGGCTACACCTTC. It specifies CASSLGDRGGDGYTF.

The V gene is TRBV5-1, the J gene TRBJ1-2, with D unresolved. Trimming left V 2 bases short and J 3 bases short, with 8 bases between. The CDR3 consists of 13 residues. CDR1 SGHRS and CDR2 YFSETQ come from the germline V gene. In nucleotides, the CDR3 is TGCGCCAGCAGCTTCGGGGTGGACTATGGCTACACCTTC. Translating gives CASSFGVDYGYTF.

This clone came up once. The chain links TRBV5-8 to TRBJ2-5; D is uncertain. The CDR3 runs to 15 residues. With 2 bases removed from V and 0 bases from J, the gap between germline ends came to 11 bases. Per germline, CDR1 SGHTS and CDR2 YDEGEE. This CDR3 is CASSLSYLYQETQYF. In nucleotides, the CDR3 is TGTGCCAGCAGCTTATCCTATTTGTACCAAGAGACCCAGTACTTC.

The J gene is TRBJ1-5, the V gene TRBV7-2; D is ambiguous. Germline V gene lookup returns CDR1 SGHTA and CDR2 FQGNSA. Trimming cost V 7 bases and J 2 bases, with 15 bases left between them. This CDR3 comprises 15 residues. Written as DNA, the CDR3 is TGTGCCAGCACCCTACGCGGGCAAGGCAATCAGCCCCAGCATTTT. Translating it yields CASTLRGQGNQPQHF.

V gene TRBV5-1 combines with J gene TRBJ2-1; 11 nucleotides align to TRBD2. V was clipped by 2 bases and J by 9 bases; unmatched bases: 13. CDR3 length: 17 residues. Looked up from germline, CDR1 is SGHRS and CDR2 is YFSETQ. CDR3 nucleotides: TGCGCCAGCAGCTTCGCTAGAGTCCTAGCGGGAGGTGGTGAGCAGTTCTTC. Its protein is CASSFARVLAGGGEQFF. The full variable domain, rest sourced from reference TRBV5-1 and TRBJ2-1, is KAGVTQTPRYLIKTRGQQVTLSCSPISGHRSVSWYQQTPGQGLQFLFEYFSETQRNKGNFPGRFSGRQFSNSRSEMNVSTLELGDSALYLCASSFARVLAGGGEQFFGPGTRLTVL.

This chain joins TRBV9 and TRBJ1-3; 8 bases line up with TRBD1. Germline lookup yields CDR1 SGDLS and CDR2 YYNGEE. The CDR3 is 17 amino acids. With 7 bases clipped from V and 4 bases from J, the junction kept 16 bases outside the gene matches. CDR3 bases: TGTGCCAGCTCGTGGCAGGGGGCTATATCGAAGGGAAACACCATATATTTT. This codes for CASSWQGAISKGNTIYF.

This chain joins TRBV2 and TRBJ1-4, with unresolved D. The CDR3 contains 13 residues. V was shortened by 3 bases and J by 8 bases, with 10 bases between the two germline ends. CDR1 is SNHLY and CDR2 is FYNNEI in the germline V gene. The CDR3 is CASSEGSGEKLFF. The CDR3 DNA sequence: TGTGCCAGCAGTGAGGGCAGCGGCGAAAAACTGTTTTTT.

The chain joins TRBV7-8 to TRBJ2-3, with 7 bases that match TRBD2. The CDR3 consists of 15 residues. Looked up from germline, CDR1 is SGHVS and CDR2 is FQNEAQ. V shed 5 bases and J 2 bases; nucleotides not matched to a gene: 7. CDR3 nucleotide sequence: TGTGCCAGCAGCCCCGAAGCGGGGTACACAGATACGCAGTATTTT. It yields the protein CASSPEAGYTDTQYF. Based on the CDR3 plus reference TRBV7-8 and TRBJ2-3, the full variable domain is GAGVSQSPRYKVAKRGQDVALRCDPISGHVSLFWYQQALGQGPEFLTYFQNEAQLDKSGLPSDRFFAERPEGSVSTLKIQRTQQEDSAVYLCASSPEAGYTDTQYFGPGTRLTVL.

The CDR3 DNA follows: TGTGCCTGGAGTGTTGGAGGTTACAATGAGCAGTTCTTC. It is translated as CAWSVGGYNEQFF. The V and J genes are TRBV30 and TRBJ2-1, with D maybe TRBD2 (5 bases). The CDR3 has 13 amino acids. The V and J ends lost 0 bases and 4 bases respectively, with 7 bases between them. CDR1 GTSNPN and CDR2 SVGIG come from the germline V gene (reference sequence).

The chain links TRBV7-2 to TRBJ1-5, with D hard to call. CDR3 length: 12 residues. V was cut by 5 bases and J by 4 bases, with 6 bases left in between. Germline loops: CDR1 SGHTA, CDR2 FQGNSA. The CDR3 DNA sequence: TGTGCCAGCAGCCCGGGGAATCAGCCCCAGCATTTT. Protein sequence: CASSPGNQPQHF.

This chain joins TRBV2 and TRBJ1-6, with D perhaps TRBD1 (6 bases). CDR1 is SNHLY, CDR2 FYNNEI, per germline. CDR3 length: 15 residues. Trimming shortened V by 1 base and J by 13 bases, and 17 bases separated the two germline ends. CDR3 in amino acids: CASSEEAGAVEPLHF. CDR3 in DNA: TGTGCCAGCAGTGAAGAAGCAGGGGCGGTAGAGCCCCTCCACTTT. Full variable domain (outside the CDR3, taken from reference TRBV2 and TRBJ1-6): EPEVTQTPSHQVTQMGQEVILRCVPISNHLYFYWYRQILGQKVEFLVSFYNNEISEKSEIFDDQFSVERPDGSNFTLKIRSTKLEDSAMYFCASSEEAGAVEPLHFGNGTRLTVT.

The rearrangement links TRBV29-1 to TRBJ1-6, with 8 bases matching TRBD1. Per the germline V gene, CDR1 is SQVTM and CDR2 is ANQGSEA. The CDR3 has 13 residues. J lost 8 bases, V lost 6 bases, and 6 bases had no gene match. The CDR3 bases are TGCAGCGTCGCGGACAGGGAACATTCACCCCTCCACTTT. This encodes CSVADREHSPLHF. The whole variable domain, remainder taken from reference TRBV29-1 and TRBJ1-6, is SAVISQKPSRDICQRGTSLTIQCQVDSQVTMMFWYRQQPGQSLTLIATANQGSEATYESGFVIDKFPISRPNLTFSTLTVSNMSPEDSSIYLCSVADREHSPLHFGNGTRLTVT.

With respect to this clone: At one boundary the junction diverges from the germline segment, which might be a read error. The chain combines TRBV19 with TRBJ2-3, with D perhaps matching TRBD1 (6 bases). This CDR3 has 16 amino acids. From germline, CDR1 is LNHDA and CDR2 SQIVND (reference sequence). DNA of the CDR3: TGTACCAGTAAGGTGGTGGGACACCTTAGCACAGATACGCAGTATTTT. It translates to CTSKVVGHLSTDTQYF.

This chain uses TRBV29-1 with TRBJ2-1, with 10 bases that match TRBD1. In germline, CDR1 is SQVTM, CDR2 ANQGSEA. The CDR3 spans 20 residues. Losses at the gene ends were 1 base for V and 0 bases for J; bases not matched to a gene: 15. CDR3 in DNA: TGCAGCGTTGAAGGTCAGGTGAGACAGGGGGCGCCGGGCTCCTACAATGAGCAGTTCTTC. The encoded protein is CSVEGQVRQGAPGSYNEQFF.